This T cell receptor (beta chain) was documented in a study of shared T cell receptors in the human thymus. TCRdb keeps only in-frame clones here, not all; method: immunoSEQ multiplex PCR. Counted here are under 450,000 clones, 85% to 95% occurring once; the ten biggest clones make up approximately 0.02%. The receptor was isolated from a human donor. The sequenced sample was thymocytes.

The CDR3 loop reads CASSSRTSGRTLSYEQYF. For the CDR3, the DNA is TGTGCCAGTAGTTCCCGGACTAGCGGGAGGACCCTCTCCTACGAGCAGTACTTC. The chain links TRBV19 to TRBJ2-7; 14 nucleotides line up with TRBD2. CDR3 size: 18 residues. J lost 0 bases, V lost 5 bases, and 9 bases had no gene match. Germline lookup yields CDR1 LNHDA and CDR2 SQIVND (reference sequence).